What follows describes a single TCR beta chain. Antigen: not known. Cultured CD4+ T-cell DNA underwent Oncomine TCR Beta short-read sequencing. Each CDR3 protein is one row after TCRdb ran MiXCR on the PCR reads. The sample contains approximately 10,000 distinct CDR3 sequences, over 50% of which appear only once. The entry originates in a study of vaccination and CD4 T cells after COVID-19. Whole-study context: Cells were stimulated with overlapping spike peptide pools from SARS-CoV-2, HCoV-NL63, HCoV-OC43 and HCoV-229E.

The sample's treatment: approximately nine-day PBMC culture with coronavirus spike peptide pools or control peptides (ViraFEST assay). ViraFEST used peptide pools to expand antigen-specific T cells, then sequenced TCRs. V lost 6 bases, J lost 4 bases, and 18 bases lay in between. There are 16 residues in the CDR3. The chain has TRBV12-3 or TRBV12-4 and TRBJ2-2, with D perhaps TRBD2 (6 bases). The receptor was derived from a human donor who had recovered from COVID-19. Material: CD4+ T cells from blood, cultured in vitro. The DNA of the CDR3 is TGTGCCAGCAGGGAGGGACGGGCCGAGGGCACCGGGGAGCTGTTTTTT. Its protein product is CASREGRAEGTGELFF.